One sample yielded the 17 T cell receptor beta chains listed below, sequenced in a study of cytomegalovirus exposure and HLA in healthy donors. Use of 60 Vbeta and 13 Jbeta primers characterized the PCR. Libraries were prepared by immunoSEQ multiplex PCR; TCRdb keeps only in-frame clonotypes and omits some of them. The table records about 72,000 clones, 81% of them present only once. Sample: PBMCs. These receptors were taken from a human donor in good health.

The V call is TRBV7-3, the J call TRBJ1-4; a weak D match, TRBD1 (5 bases). The V and J ends lost 0 bases and 7 bases respectively, with 12 bases between them. The CDR3 sequence is 15 residues long. Germline values: CDR1 SGHTA, CDR2 FQGTGA. CDR3 in amino acids: CASSLTGRGGEKLFF. The DNA of the CDR3 is TGTGCCAGCAGCTTAACGGGGAGGGGAGGTGAAAAACTGTTTTTT. The whole variable domain, filled in from reference TRBV7-3 and TRBJ1-4, reads GAGVSQTPSNKVTEKGKYVELRCDPISGHTALYWYRQSLGQGPEFLIYFQGTGAADDSGLPNDRFFAVRPEGSVSTLKIQRTERGDSAVYLCASSLTGRGGEKLFFGSGTQLSVL.

As for this clone: A junction boundary mismatches the germline segment, possibly from a read error. The chain links TRBV6-5 to TRBJ2-7, with D perhaps matching TRBD1 (6 bases). This CDR3 has 15 amino acids. The germline gives CDR1 MNHEY, CDR2 SVGAGI. CDR3 nucleotide sequence: TGTGCCAGCAGCCTCGGGACGACAGGCTCCTACGAGCAGTGCTTC. Translating it yields CASSLGTTGSYEQCF.

This rearrangement joins TRBV11-1 to TRBJ2-3, with TRBD1 matching over 8 bases. J was trimmed by 5 bases and V by 3 bases; bases with no gene match: 4. Germline CDR1 reads SGHAT; CDR2 reads FQDESV (reference sequence). CDR3 size: 14 residues. The CDR3, as DNA: TGTGCCAGCAGCTTCGGACAGGGACTAGATACGCAGTATTTT. Its protein product is CASSFGQGLDTQYF.

The V call is TRBV7-2, the J call TRBJ1-6, with 9 positions matching TRBD1. Losses at the gene ends were 3 bases for V and 10 bases for J; bases not matched to a gene: 7. Per the germline V gene, CDR1 is SGHTA and CDR2 is FQGNSA. The CDR3 length is 15 residues. This CDR3 reads CASSFGQGSKSPLHF. CDR3 bases: TGTGCCAGCAGCTTCGGACAGGGGAGCAAATCACCCCTCCACTTT.

This clone was observed once. The chain has TRBV14 and TRBJ1-2; D uncertain. With 4 bases removed from V and 4 bases from J, the gap between germline ends came to 13 bases. Germline CDR1 is SGHDN and CDR2 is FVKESK. The CDR3 extends over 14 amino acids. This CDR3 is CASSPRVDGYGYTF. In DNA form, the CDR3 reads TGTGCCAGCAGCCCGAGGGTCGACGGCTATGGCTACACCTTC.

The chain recombines TRBV5-1 with TRBJ1-3; possibly TRBD1 for D (5 bases). Trimming shortened V by 10 bases and J by 0 bases, and 17 bases separated the two germline ends. This CDR3 region has 15 residues. The V gene's germline CDR1 is SGHRS and CDR2 YFSETQ. CDR3 DNA sequence: TGCGCCGAGACAGTTGTTCATTACTCTGGAAACACCATATATTTT. This gives the protein CAETVVHYSGNTIYF.

The rearrangement joins TRBV9 to TRBJ1-2; 9 nucleotides line up with TRBD1. This CDR3 has 14 amino acids. Germline-derived CDR1 and CDR2 are SGDLS and YYNGEE. The junction had 5 bases not matched to a gene; V was cut back by 3 bases and J by 5 bases. Written as DNA, the CDR3 is TGTGCCAGCAGCGCCACAGGGGGCATTTATGGCTACACCTTC. Amino acids: CASSATGGIYGYTF.

V is TRBV12-5 and J is TRBJ2-3; 14 bases line up with TRBD2. The CDR3 spans 15 residues. Germline loops: CDR1 LGHNT, CDR2 FRNRAP. With V trimmed by 6 bases and J by 5 bases, 4 bases remained unmatched. Written as DNA, the CDR3 is TGTGCTAGTGGGCCGACTAGCGGGGGGGTAGATACGCAGTATTTT. Residues: CASGPTSGGVDTQYF.

The CDR3 loop is CASSLRSQGTGGYTF. CDR3 bases: TGTGCCAGCAGTTTACGCTCACAGGGTACTGGGGGCTACACCTTC. The chain is built from TRBV6-1 and TRBJ1-2, with D perhaps TRBD1 (6 bases). Trimming took off 5 bases at V and 8 bases at J, with 21 bases between the two ends. CDR3 length equals 15 residues. Germline V gene lookup returns CDR1 MNHNS and CDR2 SASEGT.

The J gene is TRBJ2-1, the V gene TRBV10-3, with a tentative D call TRBD1 (5 bases). From germline, CDR1 is ENHRY and CDR2 SYGVKD. Trimming took 0 bases from V and 0 from J, leaving 12 bases between them. This CDR3 has 17 amino acids. CDR3 sequence: CAISESSDRGSYNEQFF. CDR3 nucleotides: TGTGCCATCAGTGAGTCTTCCGACAGAGGCTCCTACAATGAGCAGTTCTTC.

The chain combines TRBV19 with TRBJ2-1, with 11 bases fitting TRBD2. J gave up 4 bases and V 4 bases, and 6 bases lay outside the gene matches. CDR1 is LNHDA, CDR2 SQIVND, per germline (reference sequence). The length of the CDR3 is 16 residues. CDR3 sequence (DNA): TGTGCCAGTAGTACACCTCTAGCGGGGGGATACAATGAGCAGTTCTTC. This encodes CASSTPLAGGYNEQFF.

V is TRBV7-3 and J is TRBJ2-1; 7 nucleotides line up with TRBD2. CDR1 and CDR2 (germline): SGHTA, FQGTGA. The CDR3 spans 15 residues. V lost 3 bases, J lost 8 bases, and 10 bases stayed unmatched. In nucleotides, the CDR3 is TGTGCCAGCAGCTTCCAGCGGGGACTGCGTGATGAGCAGTTCTTC. Protein product: CASSFQRGLRDEQFF. Using reference TRBV7-3 and TRBJ2-1 for the parts outside the CDR3, the full variable domain is GAGVSQTPSNKVTEKGKYVELRCDPISGHTALYWYRQSLGQGPEFLIYFQGTGAADDSGLPNDRFFAVRPEGSVSTLKIQRTERGDSAVYLCASSFQRGLRDEQFFGPGTRLTVL.

This clone was found a few times. V usage is TRBV2 and J usage is TRBJ1-2; no definite D call. Germline V CDR1 and CDR2: SNHLY, FYNNEI. V was shortened by 5 bases and J by 4 bases, with 14 bases between the two germline ends. The CDR3 totals 14 residues. The CDR3 nucleotides are TGTGCCAGCAGTAACAGACGGTCTGGCTATGGCTACACCTTC. Protein product: CASSNRRSGYGYTF.

This clone was counted only a few times. The chain is built from TRBV10-1 and TRBJ1-1, with TRBD1 matching over 7 bases. V shed 3 bases, J shed 1 base, and the junction held 5 bases outside the gene matches. CDR1 WNHNN and CDR2 SYGVQD come from the germline V gene (reference sequence). This CDR3 spans 15 amino acids. The DNA for the CDR3 is TGCGCCAGCAGTGAAGTACGGACAGGGAACACTGAAGCTTTCTTT. It translates to CASSEVRTGNTEAFF.

This clone was detected a few times. The chain combines TRBV5-1 with TRBJ1-5; 7 nucleotides match TRBD1. Per the germline V gene, CDR1 is SGHRS and CDR2 is YFSETQ. Trimming removed 0 bases from V and 7 bases from J; junction bases left unmatched: 1. The CDR3 is 13 residues long. CDR3 DNA sequence: TGCGCCAGCAGCTTGGGACAGGGACAGCCCCAGCATTTT. It translates to CASSLGQGQPQHF.

This clone appeared once. For the CDR3, the DNA is TGTGCCAGCACCACAGGGGGCGACCAAGAGACCCAGTACTTC. It translates to CASTTGGDQETQYF. The rearrangement uses TRBV7-2 and TRBJ2-5; TRBD1 agrees at 9 bases. The J segment lost 0 bases and the V segment lost 7 bases, leaving 3 bases of the junction unmatched. The CDR3 spans 14 residues. Germline V gene lookup returns CDR1 SGHTA and CDR2 FQGNSA.

The chain uses TRBV5-1 and TRBJ1-3; unclear D gene. This CDR3 spans 12 amino acids. Trimming removed 7 bases at V and 3 bases at J, with 8 bases between. The V gene's germline CDR1 is SGHRS and CDR2 YFSETQ. CDR3 protein: CASGLGGNTIYF. The CDR3 coding sequence is TGCGCCAGCGGCCTAGGTGGAAACACCATATATTTT. The entire variable domain, with the rest obtained from reference TRBV5-1 and TRBJ1-3, is as follows: KAGVTQTPRYLIKTRGQQVTLSCSPISGHRSVSWYQQTPGQGLQFLFEYFSETQRNKGNFPGRFSGRQFSNSRSEMNVSTLELGDSALYLCASGLGGNTIYFGEGSWLTVV.